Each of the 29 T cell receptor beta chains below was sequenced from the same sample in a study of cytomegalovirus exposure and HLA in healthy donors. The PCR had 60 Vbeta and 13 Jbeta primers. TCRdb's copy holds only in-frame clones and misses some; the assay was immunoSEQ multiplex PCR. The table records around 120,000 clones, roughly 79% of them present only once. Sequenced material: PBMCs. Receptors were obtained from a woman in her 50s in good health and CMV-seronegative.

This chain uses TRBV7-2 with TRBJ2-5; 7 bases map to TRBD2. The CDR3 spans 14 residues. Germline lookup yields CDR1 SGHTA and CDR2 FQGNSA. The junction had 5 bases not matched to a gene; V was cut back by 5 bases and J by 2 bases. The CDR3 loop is CASSPIAGQETQYF. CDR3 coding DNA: TGTGCCAGCAGCCCCATAGCGGGTCAAGAGACCCAGTACTTC.

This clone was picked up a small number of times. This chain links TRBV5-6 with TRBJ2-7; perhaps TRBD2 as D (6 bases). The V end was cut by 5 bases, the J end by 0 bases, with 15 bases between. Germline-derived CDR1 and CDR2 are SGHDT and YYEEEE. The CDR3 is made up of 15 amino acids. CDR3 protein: CASRTGTRHSYEQYF. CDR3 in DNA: TGTGCCAGCAGAACTGGGACTCGACACTCCTACGAGCAGTACTTC.

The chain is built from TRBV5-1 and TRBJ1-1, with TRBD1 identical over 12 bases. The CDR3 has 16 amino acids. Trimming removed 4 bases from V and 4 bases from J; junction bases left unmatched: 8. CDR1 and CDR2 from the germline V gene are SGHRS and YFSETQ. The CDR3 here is CASSRGQGAWGTEAFF. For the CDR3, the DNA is TGCGCCAGCAGCCGGGGACAGGGGGCGTGGGGCACTGAAGCTTTCTTT.

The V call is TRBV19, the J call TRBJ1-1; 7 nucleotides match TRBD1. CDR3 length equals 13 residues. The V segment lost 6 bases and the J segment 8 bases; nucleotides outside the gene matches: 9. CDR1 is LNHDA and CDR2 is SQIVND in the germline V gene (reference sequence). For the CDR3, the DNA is TGTGCCAGTAGCCGTACAGGGGCGGGAGAAGCTTTCTTT. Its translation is CASSRTGAGEAFF.

CDR3 in amino acids: CASSQRDSSSYEQYV. CDR3 DNA sequence: TGTGCCAGCAGCCAGAGGGACTCGTCAAGCTACGAGCAGTACGTC. The chain couples TRBV21-1 to TRBJ2-7; TRBD2, the table's D call, lacks a check against the DNA. TRBV21-1 is annotated as a pseudogene. The CDR3 sequence is 15 residues long.

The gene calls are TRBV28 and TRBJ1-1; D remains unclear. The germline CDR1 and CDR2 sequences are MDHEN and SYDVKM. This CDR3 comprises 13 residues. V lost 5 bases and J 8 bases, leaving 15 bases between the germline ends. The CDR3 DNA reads TGTGCCAGCAGTCCGCCCGCGCGCCCGGAAGCTTTCTTT. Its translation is CASSPPARPEAFF.

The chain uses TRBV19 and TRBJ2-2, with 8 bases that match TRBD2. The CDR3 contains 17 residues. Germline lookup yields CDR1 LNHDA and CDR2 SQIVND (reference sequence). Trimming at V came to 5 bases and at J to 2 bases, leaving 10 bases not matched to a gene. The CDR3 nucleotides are TGTGCCAGTAGTTTTCGGGAGGGCCGGAGAAACACCGGGGAGCTGTTTTTT. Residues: CASSFREGRRNTGELFF.

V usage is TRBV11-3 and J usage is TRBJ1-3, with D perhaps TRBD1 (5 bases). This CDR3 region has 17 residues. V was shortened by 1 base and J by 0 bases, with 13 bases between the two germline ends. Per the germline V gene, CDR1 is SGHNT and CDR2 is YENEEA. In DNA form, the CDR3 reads TGTGCCAGCAGCTTAGTACGGGGGTCCCCCTCTGGAAACACCATATATTTT. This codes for CASSLVRGSPSGNTIYF.

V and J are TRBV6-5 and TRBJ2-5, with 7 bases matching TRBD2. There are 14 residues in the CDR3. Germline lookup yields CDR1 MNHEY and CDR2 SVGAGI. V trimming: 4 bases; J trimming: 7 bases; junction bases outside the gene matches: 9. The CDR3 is CASSLEPIAGTQYF. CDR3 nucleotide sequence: TGTGCCAGCAGTTTGGAGCCAATAGCGGGGACCCAGTACTTC.

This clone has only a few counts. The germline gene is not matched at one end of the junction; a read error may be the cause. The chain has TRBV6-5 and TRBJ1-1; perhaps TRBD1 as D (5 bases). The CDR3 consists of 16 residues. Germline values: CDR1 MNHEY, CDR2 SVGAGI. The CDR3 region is CASSYRSVGGNSEAFF. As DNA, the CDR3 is TGTGCCAGCAGTTACCGCTCGGTGGGGGGGAACTCTGAAGCTTTCTTT.

CDR3 region: CASSYVMSTEAFF. CDR3 DNA sequence: TGTGCCAGCAGTTACGTAATGAGCACTGAAGCTTTCTTT. The J gene is TRBJ1-1, the V gene TRBV6-5, with no clear D. The CDR3 covers 13 residues. Deletions cut 2 bases from V and 4 bases from J, with 8 bases between. The germline CDR1 and CDR2 sequences are MNHEY and SVGAGI.

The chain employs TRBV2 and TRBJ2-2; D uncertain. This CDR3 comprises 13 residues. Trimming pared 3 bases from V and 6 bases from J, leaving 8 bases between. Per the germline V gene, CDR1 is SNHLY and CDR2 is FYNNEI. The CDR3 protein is CASSEAQAGELFF. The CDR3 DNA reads TGTGCCAGCAGTGAGGCGCAGGCCGGGGAGCTGTTTTTT.

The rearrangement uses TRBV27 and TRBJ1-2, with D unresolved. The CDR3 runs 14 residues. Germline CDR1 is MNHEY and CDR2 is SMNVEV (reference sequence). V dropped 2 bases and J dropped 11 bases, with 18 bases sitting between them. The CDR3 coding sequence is TGTGCCAGCAGTTTACGGGCAGGAGGCCTTGGTTACACCTTC. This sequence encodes CASSLRAGGLGYTF.

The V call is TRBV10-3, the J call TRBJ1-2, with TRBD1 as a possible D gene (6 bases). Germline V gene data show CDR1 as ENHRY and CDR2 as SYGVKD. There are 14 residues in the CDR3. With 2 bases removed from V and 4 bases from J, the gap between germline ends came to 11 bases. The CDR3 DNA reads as TGTGCCATCAGTGAGGGGGGCACTGCCTATGGCTACACCTTC. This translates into CAISEGGTAYGYTF.

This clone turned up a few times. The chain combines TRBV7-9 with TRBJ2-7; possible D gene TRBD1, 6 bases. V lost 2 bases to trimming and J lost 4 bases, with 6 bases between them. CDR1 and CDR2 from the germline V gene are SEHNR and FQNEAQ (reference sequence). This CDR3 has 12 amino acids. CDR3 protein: CASSLTGYEQYV. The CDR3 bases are TGTGCCAGCAGCTTAACAGGGTACGAGCAGTACGTC.

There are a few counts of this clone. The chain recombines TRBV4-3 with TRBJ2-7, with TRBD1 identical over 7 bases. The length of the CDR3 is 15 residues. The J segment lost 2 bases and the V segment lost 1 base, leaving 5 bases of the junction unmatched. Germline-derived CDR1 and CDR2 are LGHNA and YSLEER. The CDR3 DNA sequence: TGCGCCAGCAGCCAAGGCCGGACAGGCGCCTACGAGCAGTACTTC. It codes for CASSQGRTGAYEQYF.

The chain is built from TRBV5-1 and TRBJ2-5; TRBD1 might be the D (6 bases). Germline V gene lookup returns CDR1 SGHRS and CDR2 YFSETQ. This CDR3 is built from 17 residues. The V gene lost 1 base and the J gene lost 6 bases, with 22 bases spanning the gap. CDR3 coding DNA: TGCGCCAGCAGCTTGATCGGTGGGACGGGAAGGGGGAAGACCCAGTACTTC. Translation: CASSLIGGTGRGKTQYF.

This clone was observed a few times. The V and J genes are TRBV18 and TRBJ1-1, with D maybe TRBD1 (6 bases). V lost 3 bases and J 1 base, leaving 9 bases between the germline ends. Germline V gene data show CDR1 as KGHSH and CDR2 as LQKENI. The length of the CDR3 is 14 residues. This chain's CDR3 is CASSPRTENTEAFF. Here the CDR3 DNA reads TGTGCCAGCTCACCCAGGACAGAGAACACTGAAGCTTTCTTT.

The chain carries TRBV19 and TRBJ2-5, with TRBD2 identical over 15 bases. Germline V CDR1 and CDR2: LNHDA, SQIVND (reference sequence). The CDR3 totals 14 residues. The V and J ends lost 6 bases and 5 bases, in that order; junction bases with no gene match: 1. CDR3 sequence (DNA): TGTGCCAGTAGCGGGACTAGCGGGAGGGAGACCCAGTACTTC. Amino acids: CASSGTSGRETQYF.

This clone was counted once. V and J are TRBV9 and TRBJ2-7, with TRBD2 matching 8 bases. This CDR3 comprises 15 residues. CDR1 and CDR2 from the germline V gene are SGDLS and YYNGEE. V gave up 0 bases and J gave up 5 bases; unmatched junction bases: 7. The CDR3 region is CASSVGTGGPHEQYF. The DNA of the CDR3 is TGTGCCAGCAGCGTAGGGACGGGAGGGCCCCACGAGCAGTACTTC.

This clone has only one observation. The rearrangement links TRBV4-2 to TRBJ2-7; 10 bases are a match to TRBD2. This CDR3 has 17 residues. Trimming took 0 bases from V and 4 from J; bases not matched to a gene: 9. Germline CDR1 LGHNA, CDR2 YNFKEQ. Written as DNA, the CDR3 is TGTGCCAGCAGCCAAGACAGAACTAGCGGGATATCATACGAGCAGTACTTC. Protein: CASSQDRTSGISYEQYF.

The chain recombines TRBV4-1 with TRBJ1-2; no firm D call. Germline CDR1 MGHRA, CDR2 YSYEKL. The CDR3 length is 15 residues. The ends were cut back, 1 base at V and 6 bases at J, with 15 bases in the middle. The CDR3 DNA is TGCGCCAGCAGCCAAGTAGGCAGCGCCTTAGATGGCTACACCTTC. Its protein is CASSQVGSALDGYTF.

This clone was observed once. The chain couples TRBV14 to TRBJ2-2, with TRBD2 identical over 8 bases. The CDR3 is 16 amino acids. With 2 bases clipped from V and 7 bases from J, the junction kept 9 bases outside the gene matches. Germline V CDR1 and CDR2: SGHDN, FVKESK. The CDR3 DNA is TGTGCCAGCAGCCAACATTCGGGACTAGTTGTCGGGGAGCTGTTTTTT. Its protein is CASSQHSGLVVGELFF.

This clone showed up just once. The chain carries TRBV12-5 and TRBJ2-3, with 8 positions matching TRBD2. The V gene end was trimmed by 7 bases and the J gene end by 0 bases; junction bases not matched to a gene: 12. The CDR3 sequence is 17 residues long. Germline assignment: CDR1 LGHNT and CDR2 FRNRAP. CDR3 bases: TGTGCTAGTGCCGCTAGCGGGCCTCGTCCTAGCACAGATACGCAGTATTTT. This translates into CASAASGPRPSTDTQYF.

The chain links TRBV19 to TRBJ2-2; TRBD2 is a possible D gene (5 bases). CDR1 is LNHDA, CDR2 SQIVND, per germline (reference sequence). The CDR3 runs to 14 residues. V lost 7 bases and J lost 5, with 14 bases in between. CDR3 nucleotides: TGTGCCAGTAATAGAGGAAGAGGGACCGGGGAGCTGTTTTTT. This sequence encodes CASNRGRGTGELFF.

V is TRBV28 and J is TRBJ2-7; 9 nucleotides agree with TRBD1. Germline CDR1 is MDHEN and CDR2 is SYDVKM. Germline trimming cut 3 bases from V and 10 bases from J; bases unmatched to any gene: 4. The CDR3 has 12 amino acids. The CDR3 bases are TGTGCCAGCAGTTTGGGACAGGGCGGCCAGTACTTC. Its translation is CASSLGQGGQYF.

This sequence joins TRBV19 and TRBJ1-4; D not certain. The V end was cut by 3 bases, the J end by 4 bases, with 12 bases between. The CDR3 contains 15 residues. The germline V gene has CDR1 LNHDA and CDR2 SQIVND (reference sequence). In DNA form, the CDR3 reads TGTGCCAGTAGTATGAGCGGGCGGATTAATGAAAAACTGTTTTTT. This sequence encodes CASSMSGRINEKLFF.

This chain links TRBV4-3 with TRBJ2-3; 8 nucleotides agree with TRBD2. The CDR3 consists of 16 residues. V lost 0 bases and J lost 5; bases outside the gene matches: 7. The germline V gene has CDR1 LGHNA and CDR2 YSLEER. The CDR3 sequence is CASSQDRSGRGDTQYF. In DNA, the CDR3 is TGCGCCAGCAGCCAAGATAGGAGCGGGAGAGGAGATACGCAGTATTTT.

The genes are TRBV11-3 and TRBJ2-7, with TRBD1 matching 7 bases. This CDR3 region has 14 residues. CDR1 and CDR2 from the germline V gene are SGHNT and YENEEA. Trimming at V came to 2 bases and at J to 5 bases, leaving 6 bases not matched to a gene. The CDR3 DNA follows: TGTGCCAGCAGCTTAAACAGGGGATCCCACGAGCAGTACTTC. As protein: CASSLNRGSHEQYF.